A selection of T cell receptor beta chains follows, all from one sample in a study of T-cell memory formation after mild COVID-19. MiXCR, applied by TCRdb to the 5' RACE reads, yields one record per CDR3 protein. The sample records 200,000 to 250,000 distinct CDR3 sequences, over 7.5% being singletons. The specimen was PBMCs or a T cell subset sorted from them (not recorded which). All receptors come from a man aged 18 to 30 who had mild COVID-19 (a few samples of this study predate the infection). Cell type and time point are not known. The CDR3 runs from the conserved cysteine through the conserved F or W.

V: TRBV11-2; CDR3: CASSLDWGAKDTQYF
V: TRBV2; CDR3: CASSEQWDSTDTQYF
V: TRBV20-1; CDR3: CSATRDSNQPQHF
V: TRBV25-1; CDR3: CASSSSQTGPRHEQFF
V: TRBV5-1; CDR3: CASSLAPQMNTEAFF
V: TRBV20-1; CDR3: CSARRGNTGELFF
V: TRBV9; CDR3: CASSPQGVYTGELFF
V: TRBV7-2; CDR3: CASKQQTSTDTQYF
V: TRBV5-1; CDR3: CASTDTNYGYTF
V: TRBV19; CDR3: CASRAVSNLLTDTQYF
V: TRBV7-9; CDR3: CASSAGQVSFNEQFF
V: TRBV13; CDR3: CASRTGSSYNSPLHF
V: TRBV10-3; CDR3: CAISPQGTSNEKLFF
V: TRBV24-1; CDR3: CATSDLTSGGYNEQFF
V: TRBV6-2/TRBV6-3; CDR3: CASSRQGTPETQYF
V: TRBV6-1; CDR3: CASTEGRETQYF